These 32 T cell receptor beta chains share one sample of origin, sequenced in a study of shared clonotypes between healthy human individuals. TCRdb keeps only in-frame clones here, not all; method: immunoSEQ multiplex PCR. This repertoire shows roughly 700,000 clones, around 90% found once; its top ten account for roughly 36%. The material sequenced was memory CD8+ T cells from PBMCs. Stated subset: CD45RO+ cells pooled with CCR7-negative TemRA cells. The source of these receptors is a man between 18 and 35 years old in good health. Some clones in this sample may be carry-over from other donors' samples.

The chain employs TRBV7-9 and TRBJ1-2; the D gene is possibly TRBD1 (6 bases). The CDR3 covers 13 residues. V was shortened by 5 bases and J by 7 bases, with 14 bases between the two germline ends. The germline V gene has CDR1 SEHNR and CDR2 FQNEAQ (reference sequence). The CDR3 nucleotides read TGTGCCAGCAGCGGGGGGACAAGCGCTGGCTACACCTTC. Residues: CASSGGTSAGYTF.

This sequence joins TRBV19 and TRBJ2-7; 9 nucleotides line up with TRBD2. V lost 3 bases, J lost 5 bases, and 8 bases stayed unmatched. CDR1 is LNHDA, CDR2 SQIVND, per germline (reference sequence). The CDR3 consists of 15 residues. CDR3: CASSILLAGAHEQYF. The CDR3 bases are TGTGCCAGTAGTATTCTTTTAGCGGGAGCCCACGAGCAGTACTTC.

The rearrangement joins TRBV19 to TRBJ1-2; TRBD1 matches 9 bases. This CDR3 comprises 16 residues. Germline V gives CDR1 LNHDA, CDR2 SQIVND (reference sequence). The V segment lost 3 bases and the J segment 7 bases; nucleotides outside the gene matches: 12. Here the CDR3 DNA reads TGTGCCAGTAGTATTCTCTTCGGGACAGGGCTCGGTGGCTACACCTTC. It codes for CASSILFGTGLGGYTF. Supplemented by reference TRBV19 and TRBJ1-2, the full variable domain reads DGGITQSPKYLFRKEGQNVTLSCEQNLNHDAMYWYRQDPGQGLRLIYYSQIVNDFQKGDIAEGYSVSREKKESFPLTVTSAQKNPTAFYLCASSILFGTGLGGYTFGSGTRLTVV.

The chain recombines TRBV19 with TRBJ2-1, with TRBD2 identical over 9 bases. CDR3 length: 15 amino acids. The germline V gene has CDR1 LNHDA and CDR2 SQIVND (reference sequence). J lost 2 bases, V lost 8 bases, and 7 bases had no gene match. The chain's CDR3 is CASASGIRAYNEQFF. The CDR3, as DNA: TGTGCCAGTGCTAGCGGGATTCGTGCCTACAATGAGCAGTTCTTC.

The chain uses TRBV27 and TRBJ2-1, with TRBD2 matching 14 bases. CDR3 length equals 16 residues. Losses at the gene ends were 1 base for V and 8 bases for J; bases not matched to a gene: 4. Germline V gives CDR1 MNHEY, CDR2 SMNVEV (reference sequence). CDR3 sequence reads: CASSLLGLAGADEQFF. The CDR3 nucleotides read TGTGCCAGCAGTTTATTGGGACTAGCGGGAGCGGATGAGCAGTTCTTC.

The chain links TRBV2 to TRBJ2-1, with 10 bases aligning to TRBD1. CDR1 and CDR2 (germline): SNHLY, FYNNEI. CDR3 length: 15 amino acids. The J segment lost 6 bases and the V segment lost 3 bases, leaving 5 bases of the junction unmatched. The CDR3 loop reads CASSELGQGLNEQFF. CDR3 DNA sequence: TGTGCCAGCAGTGAGTTGGGACAGGGGCTCAATGAGCAGTTCTTC.

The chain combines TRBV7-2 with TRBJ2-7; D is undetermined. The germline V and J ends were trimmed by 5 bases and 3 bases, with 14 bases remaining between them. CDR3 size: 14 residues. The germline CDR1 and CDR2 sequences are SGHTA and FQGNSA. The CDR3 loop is CASSPERWGYEQYF. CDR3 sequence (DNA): TGTGCCAGCAGCCCCGAGAGGTGGGGCTACGAGCAGTACTTC.

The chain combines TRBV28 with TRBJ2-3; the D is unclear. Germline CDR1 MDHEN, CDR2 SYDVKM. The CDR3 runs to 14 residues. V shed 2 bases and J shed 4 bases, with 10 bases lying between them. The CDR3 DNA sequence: TGTGCCAGCAGTTTACTCTCCGAACCAGATACGCAGTATTTT. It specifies CASSLLSEPDTQYF.

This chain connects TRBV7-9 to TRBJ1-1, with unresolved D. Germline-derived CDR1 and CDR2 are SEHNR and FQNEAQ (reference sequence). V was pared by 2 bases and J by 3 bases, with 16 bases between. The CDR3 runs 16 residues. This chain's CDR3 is CASSLSARASYTEAFF. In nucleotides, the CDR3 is TGTGCCAGCAGCTTAAGTGCTCGGGCCAGTTACACTGAAGCTTTCTTT. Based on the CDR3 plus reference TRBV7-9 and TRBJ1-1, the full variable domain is DTGVSQNPRHKITKRGQNVTFRCDPISEHNRLYWYRQTLGQGPEFLTYFQNEAQLEKSRLLSDRFSAERPKGSFSTLEIQRTEQGDSAMYLCASSLSARASYTEAFFGQGTRLTVV.

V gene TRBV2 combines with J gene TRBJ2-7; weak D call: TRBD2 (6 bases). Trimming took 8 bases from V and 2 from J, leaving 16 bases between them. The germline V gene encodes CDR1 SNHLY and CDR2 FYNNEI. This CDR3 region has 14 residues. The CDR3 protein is CASLGASVAYEQYF. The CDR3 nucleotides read TGTGCCAGCCTCGGGGCTAGCGTCGCCTACGAGCAGTACTTC.

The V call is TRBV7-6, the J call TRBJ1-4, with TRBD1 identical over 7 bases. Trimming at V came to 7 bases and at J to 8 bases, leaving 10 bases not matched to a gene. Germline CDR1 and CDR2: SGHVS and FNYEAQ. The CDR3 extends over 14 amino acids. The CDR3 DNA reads TGTGCCAGCACCGACGAGGGGGCGGGGGAAAAACTGTTTTTT. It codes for CASTDEGAGEKLFF.

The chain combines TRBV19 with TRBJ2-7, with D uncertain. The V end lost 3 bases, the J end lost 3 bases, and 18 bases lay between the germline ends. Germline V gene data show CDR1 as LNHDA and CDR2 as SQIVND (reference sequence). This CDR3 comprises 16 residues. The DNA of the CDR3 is TGTGCCAGTAGTATCTGGGCCTCGAGGAATCACTACGAGCAGTACTTC. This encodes CASSIWASRNHYEQYF.

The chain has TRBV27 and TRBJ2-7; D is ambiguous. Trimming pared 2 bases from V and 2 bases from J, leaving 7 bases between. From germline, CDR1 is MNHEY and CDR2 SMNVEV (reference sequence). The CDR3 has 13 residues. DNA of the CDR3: TGTGCCAGCAGTTTAGGAGCCCCCTACGAGCAGTACTTC. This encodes CASSLGAPYEQYF.

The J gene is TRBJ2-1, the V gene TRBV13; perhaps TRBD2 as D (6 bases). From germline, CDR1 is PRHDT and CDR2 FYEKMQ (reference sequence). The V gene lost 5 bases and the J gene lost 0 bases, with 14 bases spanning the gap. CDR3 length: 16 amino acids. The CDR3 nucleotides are TGTGCCAGCAGCCCCCTTGGGGGAGGCTCCTACAATGAGCAGTTCTTC. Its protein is CASSPLGGGSYNEQFF. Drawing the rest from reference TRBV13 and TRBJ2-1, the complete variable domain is AAGVIQSPRHLIKEKRETATLKCYPIPRHDTVYWYQQGPGQDPQFLISFYEKMQSDKGSIPDRFSAQQFSDYHSELNMSSLELGDSALYFCASSPLGGGSYNEQFFGPGTRLTVL.

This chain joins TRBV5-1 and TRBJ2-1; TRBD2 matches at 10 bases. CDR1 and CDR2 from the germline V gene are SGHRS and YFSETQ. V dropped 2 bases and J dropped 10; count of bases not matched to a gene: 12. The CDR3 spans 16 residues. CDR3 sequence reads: CASSFGAGGPILEQFF. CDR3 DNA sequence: TGCGCCAGCAGCTTCGGAGCGGGAGGGCCGATCTTGGAGCAGTTCTTC.

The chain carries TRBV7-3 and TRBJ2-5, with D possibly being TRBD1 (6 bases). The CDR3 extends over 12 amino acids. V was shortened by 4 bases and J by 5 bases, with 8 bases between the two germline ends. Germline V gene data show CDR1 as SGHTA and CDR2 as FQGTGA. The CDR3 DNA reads TGTGCCAGCAGCTGGGGGCTGGAGACCCAGTACTTC. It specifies CASSWGLETQYF.

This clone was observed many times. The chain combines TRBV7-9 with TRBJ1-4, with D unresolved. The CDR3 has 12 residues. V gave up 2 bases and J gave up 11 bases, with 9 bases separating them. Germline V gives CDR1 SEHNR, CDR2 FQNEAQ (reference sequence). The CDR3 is CASSLSSWKLFF. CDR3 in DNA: TGTGCCAGCAGCTTAAGCAGTTGGAAACTGTTTTTT.

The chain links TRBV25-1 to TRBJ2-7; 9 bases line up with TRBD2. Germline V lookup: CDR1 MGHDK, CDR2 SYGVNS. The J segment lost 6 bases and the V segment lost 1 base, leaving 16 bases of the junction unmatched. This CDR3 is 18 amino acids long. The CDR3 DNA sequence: TGTGCCAGCAGTGAATTAGGTAGCGGGAGCTTTTTTGTTGGCGAGCAGTACTTC. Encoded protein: CASSELGSGSFFVGEQYF.

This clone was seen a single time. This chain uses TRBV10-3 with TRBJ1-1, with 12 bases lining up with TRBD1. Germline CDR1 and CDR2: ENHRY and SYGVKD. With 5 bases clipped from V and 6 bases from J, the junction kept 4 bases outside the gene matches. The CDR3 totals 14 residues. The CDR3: CAISPGTGGPEAFF. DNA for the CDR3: TGTGCCATCAGTCCCGGGACAGGGGGCCCTGAAGCTTTCTTT.

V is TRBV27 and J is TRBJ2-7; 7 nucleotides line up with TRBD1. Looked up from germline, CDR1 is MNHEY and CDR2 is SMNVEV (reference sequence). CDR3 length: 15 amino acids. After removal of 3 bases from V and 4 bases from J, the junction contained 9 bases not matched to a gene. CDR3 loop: CASSFRGGAGYEQYF. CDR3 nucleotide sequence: TGTGCCAGCAGTTTCAGAGGGGGCGCGGGTTACGAGCAGTACTTC.

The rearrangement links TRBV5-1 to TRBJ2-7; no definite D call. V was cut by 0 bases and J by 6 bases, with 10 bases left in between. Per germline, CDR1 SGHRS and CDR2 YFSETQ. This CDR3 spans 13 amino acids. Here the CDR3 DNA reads TGCGCCAGCAGCTTGGCCTCAGCGCCCGAGCAGTACTTC. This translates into CASSLASAPEQYF.

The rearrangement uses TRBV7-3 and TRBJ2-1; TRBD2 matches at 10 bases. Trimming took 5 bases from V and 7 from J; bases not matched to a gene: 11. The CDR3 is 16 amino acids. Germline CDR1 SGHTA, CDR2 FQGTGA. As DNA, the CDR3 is TGTGCCAGCAGCCCCCAAACCCTAGCGGGAGTGAATGAGCAGTTCTTC. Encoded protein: CASSPQTLAGVNEQFF.

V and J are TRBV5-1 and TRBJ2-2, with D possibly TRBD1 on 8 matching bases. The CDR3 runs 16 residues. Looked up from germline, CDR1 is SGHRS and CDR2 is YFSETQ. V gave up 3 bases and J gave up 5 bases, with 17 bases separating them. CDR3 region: CASSSGGQVYTGELFF. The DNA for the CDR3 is TGCGCCAGCAGCTCGGGGGGACAGGTCTATACCGGGGAGCTGTTTTTT.

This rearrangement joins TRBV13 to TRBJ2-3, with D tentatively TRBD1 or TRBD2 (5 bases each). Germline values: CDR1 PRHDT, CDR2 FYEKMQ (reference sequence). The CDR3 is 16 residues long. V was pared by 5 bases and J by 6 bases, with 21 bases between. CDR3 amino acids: CASSPHGTQQRDTQYF. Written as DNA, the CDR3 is TGTGCCAGCAGCCCTCACGGGACGCAACAACGGGATACGCAGTATTTT.

This CDR3 is CASSLGGWDRNTEAFF. DNA for the CDR3: TGTGCCAGCAGCTTGGGTGGGTGGGACAGGAACACTGAAGCTTTCTTT. V usage is TRBV5-4 and J usage is TRBJ1-1; 7 nucleotides match TRBD1. Germline V gives CDR1 SGHNT, CDR2 YYREEE (reference sequence). V shed 0 bases and J 1 base; nucleotides not matched to a gene: 6. The CDR3 sequence is 16 residues long.

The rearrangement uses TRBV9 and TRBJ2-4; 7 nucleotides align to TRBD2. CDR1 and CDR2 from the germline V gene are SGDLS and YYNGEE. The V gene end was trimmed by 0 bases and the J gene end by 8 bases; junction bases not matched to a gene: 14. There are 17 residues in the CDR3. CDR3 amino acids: CASSVGPNGRIRDIQYF. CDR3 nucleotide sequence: TGTGCCAGCAGCGTAGGTCCCAACGGGAGGATCCGGGACATTCAGTACTTC. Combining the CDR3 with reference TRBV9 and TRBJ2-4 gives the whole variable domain DSGVTQTPKHLITATGQRVTLRCSPRSGDLSVYWYQQSLDQGLQFLIQYYNGEERAKGNILERFSAQQFPDLHSELNLSSLELGDSALYFCASSVGPNGRIRDIQYFGAGTRLSVL.

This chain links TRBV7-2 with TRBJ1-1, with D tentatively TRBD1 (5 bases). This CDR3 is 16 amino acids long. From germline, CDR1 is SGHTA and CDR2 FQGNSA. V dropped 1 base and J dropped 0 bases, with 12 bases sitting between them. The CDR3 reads CASSLGVRGVNTEAFF. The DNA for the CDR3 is TGTGCCAGCAGCTTAGGCGTGCGGGGCGTGAACACTGAAGCTTTCTTT.

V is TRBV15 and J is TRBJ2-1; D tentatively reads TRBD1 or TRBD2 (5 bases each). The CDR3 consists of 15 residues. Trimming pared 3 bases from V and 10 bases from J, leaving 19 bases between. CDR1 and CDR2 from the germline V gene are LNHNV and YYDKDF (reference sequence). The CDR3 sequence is CATSRGRDGLIEQFF. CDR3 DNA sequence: TGTGCCACCAGCAGGGGCCGGGACGGGCTGATAGAGCAGTTCTTC.

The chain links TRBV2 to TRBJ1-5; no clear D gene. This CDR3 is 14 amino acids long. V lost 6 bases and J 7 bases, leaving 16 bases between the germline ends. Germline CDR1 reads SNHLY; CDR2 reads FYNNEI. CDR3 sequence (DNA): TGTGCCAGCAGCTTAGGACGGGCGGGGCAGCCCCAGCATTTT. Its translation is CASSLGRAGQPQHF.

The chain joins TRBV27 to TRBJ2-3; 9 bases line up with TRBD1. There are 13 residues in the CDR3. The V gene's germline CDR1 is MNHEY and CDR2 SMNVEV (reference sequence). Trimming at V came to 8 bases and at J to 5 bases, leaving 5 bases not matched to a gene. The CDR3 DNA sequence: TGTGCCAGCCGGGACAGGGCAGGAGATACGCAGTATTTT. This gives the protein CASRDRAGDTQYF.

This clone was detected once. CDR3 nucleotide sequence: TGCGCCAGCAGCCAAGATTGGAGGACTAGCGGGAGTAAGGACGAGCAGTACTTC. Amino acid sequence: CASSQDWRTSGSKDEQYF. The chain employs TRBV4-1 and TRBJ2-5; 13 positions agree with TRBD2. The better agreement between TRBJ2-7 and the DNA end casts doubt on the J call. This CDR3 is 18 amino acids long. The germline V gene encodes CDR1 MGHRA and CDR2 YSYEKL.

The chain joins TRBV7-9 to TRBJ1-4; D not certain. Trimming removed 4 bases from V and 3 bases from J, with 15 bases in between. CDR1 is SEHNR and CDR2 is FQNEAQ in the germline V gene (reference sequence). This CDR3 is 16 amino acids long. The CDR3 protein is CASSSADIVANEKLFF. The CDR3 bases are TGTGCCAGCAGCTCGGCGGATATAGTGGCTAATGAAAAACTGTTTTTT.